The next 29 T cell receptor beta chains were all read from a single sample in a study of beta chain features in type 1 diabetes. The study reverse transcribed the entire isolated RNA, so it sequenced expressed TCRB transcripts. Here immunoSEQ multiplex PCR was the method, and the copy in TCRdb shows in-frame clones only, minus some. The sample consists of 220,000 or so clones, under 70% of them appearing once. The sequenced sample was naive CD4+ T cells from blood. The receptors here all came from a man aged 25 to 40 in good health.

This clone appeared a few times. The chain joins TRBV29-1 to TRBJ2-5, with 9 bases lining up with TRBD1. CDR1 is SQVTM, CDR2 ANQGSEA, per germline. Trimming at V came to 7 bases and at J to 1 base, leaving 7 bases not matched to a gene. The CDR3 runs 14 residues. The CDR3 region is CSAMDRGIQETQYF. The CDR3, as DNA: TGCAGCGCTATGGACAGGGGAATCCAAGAGACCCAGTACTTC.

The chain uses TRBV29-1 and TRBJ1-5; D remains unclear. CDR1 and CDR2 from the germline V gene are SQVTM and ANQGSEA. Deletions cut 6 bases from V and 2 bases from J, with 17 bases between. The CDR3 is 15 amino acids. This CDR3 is CSVAAGASGNQPQHF. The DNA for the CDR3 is TGCAGCGTCGCCGCGGGAGCATCGGGCAATCAGCCCCAGCATTTT.

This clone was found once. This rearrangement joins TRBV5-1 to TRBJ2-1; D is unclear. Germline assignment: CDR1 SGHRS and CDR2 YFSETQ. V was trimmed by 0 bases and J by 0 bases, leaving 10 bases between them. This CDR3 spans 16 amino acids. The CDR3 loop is CASSLAVFTSYNEQFF. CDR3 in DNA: TGCGCCAGCAGCTTGGCGGTCTTCACCTCCTACAATGAGCAGTTCTTC.

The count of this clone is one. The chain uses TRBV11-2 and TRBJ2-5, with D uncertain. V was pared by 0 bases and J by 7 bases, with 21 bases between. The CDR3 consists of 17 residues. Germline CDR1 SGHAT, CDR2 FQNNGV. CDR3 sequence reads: CASSLEGSTSSLRTQYF. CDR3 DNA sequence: TGTGCCAGCAGCTTAGAAGGTTCGACCTCGTCCTTAAGGACCCAGTACTTC.

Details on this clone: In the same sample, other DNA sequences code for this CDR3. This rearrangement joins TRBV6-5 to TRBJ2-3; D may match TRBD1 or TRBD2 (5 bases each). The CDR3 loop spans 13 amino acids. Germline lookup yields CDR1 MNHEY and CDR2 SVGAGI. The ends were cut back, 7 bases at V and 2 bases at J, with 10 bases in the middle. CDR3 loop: CASTRGATDTQYF. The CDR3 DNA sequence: TGTGCCAGCACCCGAGGGGCCACAGATACGCAGTATTTT.

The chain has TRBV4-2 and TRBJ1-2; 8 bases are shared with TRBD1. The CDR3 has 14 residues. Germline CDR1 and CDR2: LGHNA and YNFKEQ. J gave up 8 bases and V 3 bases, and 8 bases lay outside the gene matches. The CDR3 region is CASSQDRAISGYTF. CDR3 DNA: TGTGCCAGCAGCCAGGACAGGGCCATCAGCGGCTACACCTTC.

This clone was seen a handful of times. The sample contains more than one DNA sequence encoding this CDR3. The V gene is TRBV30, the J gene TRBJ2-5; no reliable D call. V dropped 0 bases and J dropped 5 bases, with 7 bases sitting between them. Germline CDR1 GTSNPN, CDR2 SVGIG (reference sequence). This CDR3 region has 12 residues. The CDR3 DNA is TGTGCCTGGAGTGTACTGGGGGAGACCCAGTACTTC. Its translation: CAWSVLGETQYF.

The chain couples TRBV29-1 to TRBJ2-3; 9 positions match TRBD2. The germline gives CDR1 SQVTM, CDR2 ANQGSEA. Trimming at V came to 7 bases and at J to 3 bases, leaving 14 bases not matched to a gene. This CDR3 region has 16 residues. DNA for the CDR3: TGCAGCGCCAGGGGGTCGGCTAGCGGGAATACAGATACGCAGTATTTT. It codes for CSARGSASGNTDTQYF.

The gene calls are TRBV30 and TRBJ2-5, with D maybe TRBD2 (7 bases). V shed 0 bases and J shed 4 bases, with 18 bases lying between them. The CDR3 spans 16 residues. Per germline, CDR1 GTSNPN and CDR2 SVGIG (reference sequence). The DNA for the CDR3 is TGTGCCTGGAGTGTACGGCGGGGACGGGGGGCAGAGACCCAGTACTTC. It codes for CAWSVRRGRGAETQYF.

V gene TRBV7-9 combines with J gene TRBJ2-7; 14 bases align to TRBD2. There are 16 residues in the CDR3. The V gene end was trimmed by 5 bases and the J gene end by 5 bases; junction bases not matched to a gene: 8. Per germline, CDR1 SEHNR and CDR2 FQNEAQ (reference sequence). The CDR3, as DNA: TGTGCCAGCAGCCCCGGGACTAGCGGGAGAAAAGACGAGCAGTACTTC. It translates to CASSPGTSGRKDEQYF.

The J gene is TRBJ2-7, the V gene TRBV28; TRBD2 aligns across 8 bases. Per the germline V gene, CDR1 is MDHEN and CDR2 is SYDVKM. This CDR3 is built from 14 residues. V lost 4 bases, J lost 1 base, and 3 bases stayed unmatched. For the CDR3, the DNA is TGTGCCAGCAGTTATAGCGGGGCATCCTACGAGCAGTACTTC. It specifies CASSYSGASYEQYF.

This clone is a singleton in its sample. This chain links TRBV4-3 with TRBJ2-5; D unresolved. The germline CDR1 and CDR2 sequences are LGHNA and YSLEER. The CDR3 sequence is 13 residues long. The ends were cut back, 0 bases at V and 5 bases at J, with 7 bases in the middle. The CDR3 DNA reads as TGCGCCAGCAGCCAAGAGGCTTATGAGACCCAGTACTTC. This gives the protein CASSQEAYETQYF.

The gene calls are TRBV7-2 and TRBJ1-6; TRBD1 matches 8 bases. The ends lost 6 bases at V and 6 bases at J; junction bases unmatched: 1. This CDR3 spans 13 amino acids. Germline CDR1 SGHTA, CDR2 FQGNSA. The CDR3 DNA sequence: TGTGCCAGCAGACAGGGGGGTAATTCACCCCTCCACTTT. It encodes CASRQGGNSPLHF.

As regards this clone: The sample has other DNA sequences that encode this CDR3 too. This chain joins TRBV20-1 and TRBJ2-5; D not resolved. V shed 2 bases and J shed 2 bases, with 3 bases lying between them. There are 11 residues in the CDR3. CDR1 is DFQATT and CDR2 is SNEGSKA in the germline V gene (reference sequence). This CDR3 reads CSARRQETQYF. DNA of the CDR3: TGCAGTGCTAGAAGACAAGAGACCCAGTACTTC.

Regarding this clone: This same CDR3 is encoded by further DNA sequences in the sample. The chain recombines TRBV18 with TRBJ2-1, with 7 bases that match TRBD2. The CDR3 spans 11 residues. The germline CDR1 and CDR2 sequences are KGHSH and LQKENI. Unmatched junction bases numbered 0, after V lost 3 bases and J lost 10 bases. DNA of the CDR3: TGTGCCAGCTCACCCGGGGGGGAGCAGTTCTTC. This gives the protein CASSPGGEQFF. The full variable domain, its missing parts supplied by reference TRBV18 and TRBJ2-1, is NAGVMQNPRHLVRRRGQEARLRCSPMKGHSHVYWYRQLPEEGLKFMVYLQKENIIDESGMPKERFSAEFPKEGPSILRIQQVVRGDSAAYFCASSPGGEQFFGPGTRLTVL.

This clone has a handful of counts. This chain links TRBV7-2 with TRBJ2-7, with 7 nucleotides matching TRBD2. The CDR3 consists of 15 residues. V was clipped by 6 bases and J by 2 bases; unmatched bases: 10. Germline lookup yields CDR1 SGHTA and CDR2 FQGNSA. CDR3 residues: CASRALGDYTYEQYF. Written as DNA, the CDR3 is TGTGCCAGCAGAGCCCTTGGGGACTACACCTACGAGCAGTACTTC.

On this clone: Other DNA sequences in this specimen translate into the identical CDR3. CDR3 amino acids: CSAKDNEQFF. The DNA of the CDR3 is TGCAGTGCAAAGGACAATGAGCAGTTCTTC. This chain uses TRBV20-1 with TRBJ2-1, with unresolved D. V was trimmed by 6 bases and J by 5 bases, leaving 5 bases between them. Germline CDR1 and CDR2: DFQATT and SNEGSKA (reference sequence). CDR3 length: 10 amino acids.

The chain's CDR3 is CAWTLYADTQYF. CDR3 sequence (DNA): TGTGCCTGGACCCTTTACGCAGATACGCAGTATTTT. This chain connects TRBV30 to TRBJ2-3, with D hard to call. V dropped 4 bases and J dropped 4 bases, with 9 bases sitting between them. This CDR3 is 12 amino acids long. CDR1 and CDR2 (germline): GTSNPN, SVGIG (reference sequence).

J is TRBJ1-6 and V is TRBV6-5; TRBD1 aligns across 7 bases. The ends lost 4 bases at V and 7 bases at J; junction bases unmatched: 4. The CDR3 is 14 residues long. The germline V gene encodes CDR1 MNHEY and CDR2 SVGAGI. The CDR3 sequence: CASSSDRRNSPLHF. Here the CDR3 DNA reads TGTGCCAGCAGTTCGGACAGGAGGAATTCACCCCTCCACTTT.

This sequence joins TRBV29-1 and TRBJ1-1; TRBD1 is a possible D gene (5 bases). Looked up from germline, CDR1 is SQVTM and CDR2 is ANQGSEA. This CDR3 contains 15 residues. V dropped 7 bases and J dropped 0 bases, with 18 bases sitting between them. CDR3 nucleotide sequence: TGCAGCGGAGACAGTAATCCTTTCATGAACACTGAAGCTTTCTTT. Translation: CSGDSNPFMNTEAFF.

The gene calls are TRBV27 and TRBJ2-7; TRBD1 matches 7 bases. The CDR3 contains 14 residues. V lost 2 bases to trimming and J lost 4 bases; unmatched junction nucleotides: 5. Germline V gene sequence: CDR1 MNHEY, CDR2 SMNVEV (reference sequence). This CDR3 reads CASSLRGRGYEQYF. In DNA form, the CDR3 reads TGTGCCAGCAGTTTACGGGGCAGGGGGTACGAGCAGTACTTC.

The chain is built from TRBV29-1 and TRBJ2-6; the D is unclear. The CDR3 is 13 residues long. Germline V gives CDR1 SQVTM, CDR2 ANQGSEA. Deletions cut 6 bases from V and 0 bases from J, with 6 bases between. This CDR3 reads CSVSGSGANVLTF. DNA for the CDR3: TGCAGCGTCTCCGGCTCTGGGGCCAACGTCCTGACTTTC.

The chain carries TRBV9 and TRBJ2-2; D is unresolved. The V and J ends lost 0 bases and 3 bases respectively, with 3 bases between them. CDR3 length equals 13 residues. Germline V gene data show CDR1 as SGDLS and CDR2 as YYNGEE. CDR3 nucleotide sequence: TGTGCCAGCAGCGTAGTATACACCGGGGAGCTGTTTTTT. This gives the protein CASSVVYTGELFF. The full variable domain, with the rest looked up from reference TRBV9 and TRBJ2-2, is DSGVTQTPKHLITATGQRVTLRCSPRSGDLSVYWYQQSLDQGLQFLIQYYNGEERAKGNILERFSAQQFPDLHSELNLSSLELGDSALYFCASSVVYTGELFFGEGSRLTVL.

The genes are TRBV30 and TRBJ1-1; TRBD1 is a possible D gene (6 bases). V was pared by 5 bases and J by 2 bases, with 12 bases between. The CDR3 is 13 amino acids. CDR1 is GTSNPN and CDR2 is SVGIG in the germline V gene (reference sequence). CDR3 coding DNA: TGTGCCTGGGGCCGGACAGCCAACACTGAAGCTTTCTTT. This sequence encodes CAWGRTANTEAFF.

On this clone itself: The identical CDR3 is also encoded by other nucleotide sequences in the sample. The CDR3 spells CASSLGGGSYNEQFF. CDR3 DNA sequence: TGTGCCAGCAGCTTGGGCGGGGGTTCCTACAATGAGCAGTTCTTC. The chain joins TRBV5-4 to TRBJ2-1; 7 bases match TRBD2. V was pared by 0 bases and J by 1 base, with 1 base of the junction left unmatched. Germline CDR1 reads SGHNT; CDR2 reads YYREEE (reference sequence). This CDR3 spans 15 amino acids.

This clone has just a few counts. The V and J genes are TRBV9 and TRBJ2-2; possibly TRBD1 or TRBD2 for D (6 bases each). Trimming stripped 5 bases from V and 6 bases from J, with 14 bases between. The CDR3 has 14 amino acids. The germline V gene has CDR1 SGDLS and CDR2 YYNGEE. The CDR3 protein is CASRPGGLSGELFF. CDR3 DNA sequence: TGTGCCAGCAGACCCGGGGGCCTTTCCGGGGAGCTGTTTTTT.

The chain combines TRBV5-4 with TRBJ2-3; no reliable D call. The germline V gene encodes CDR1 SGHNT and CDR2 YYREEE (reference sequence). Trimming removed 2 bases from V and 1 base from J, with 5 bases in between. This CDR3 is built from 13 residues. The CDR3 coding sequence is TGTGCCAGCAGCTTTCCGGGCACAGATACGCAGTATTTT. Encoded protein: CASSFPGTDTQYF.

CDR3 nucleotides: TGTGCCAGCAGCTTTTCAGGAGGGCCCTACAATGAGCAGTTCTTC. This codes for CASSFSGGPYNEQFF. The rearrangement joins TRBV7-2 to TRBJ2-1; D perhaps matches TRBD2 (6 bases). Germline CDR1 reads SGHTA; CDR2 reads FQGNSA. The CDR3 length is 15 residues. Trimming removed 3 bases from V and 2 bases from J, with 11 bases in between.

Written as DNA, the CDR3 is TGTGCCAGCAGCTGGTCTAAGGAGACCCAGTACTTC. As protein: CASSWSKETQYF. The J gene is TRBJ2-5, the V gene TRBV11-2; no definite D call. CDR3 length equals 12 residues. V was pared by 4 bases and J by 5 bases, with 8 bases between. The germline CDR1 and CDR2 sequences are SGHAT and FQNNGV.